The 27 T cell receptor beta chains below all came from one sample that was sequenced in a study of siplizumab effects on memory and regulatory T cells. The method was immunoSEQ multiplex PCR; TCRdb's version includes in-frame clones alone and lacks a portion of them. This sample carries roughly 100,000 clones, more than 85% of them seen once, and the ten largest clones take about 0.62%. Input material: Tregs sorted from blood. Every receptor here comes from a human donor in good health.

The chain recombines TRBV27 with TRBJ2-5; D is tentatively TRBD1 or TRBD2 (6 bases each). Trimming shortened V by 4 bases and J by 1 base, and 10 bases separated the two germline ends. Germline assignment: CDR1 MNHEY and CDR2 SMNVEV (reference sequence). This CDR3 has 14 amino acids. The CDR3 sequence: CASSWRDTQETQYF. CDR3 DNA: TGTGCCAGCAGTTGGAGGGACACCCAAGAGACCCAGTACTTC.

This chain connects TRBV5-1 to TRBJ2-5, with TRBD2 identical over 7 bases. CDR1 is SGHRS, CDR2 YFSETQ, per germline. Trimming removed 0 bases from V and 5 bases from J; junction bases left unmatched: 7. The CDR3 sequence is 15 residues long. The CDR3 sequence is CASSLVSGEGETQYF. Written as DNA, the CDR3 is TGCGCCAGCAGCTTGGTCTCCGGGGAGGGGGAGACCCAGTACTTC.

The chain joins TRBV18 to TRBJ1-4; D is perhaps TRBD1 (6 bases). Germline lookup yields CDR1 KGHSH and CDR2 LQKENI. The CDR3 runs to 16 residues. Trimming cost V 1 base and J 7 bases, with 16 bases left between them. CDR3 nucleotides: TGTGCCAGCTCACCACTTGGGGGACAAACGACTGAAAAACTGTTTTTT. This encodes CASSPLGGQTTEKLFF.

V is TRBV7-9 and J is TRBJ1-2, with 7 bases identical to TRBD1. The CDR3 spans 13 residues. Germline CDR1 SEHNR, CDR2 FQNEAQ (reference sequence). Trimming took 5 bases from V and 4 from J; bases not matched to a gene: 4. The CDR3 reads CASSKGAGYGYTF. CDR3 in DNA: TGTGCCAGCAGCAAGGGGGCCGGCTATGGCTACACCTTC.

This clone has just one count. For the CDR3, the DNA is TGCGCCAGCAGCCTAGAACCCCGCAATCAGCCCCAGCATTTT. Translation gives CASSLEPRNQPQHF. This chain uses TRBV4-1 with TRBJ1-5; D gene ambiguous. This CDR3 has 14 amino acids. V lost 4 bases, J lost 2 bases, and 9 bases lay in between. Germline lookup yields CDR1 MGHRA and CDR2 YSYEKL.

CDR3 in amino acids: CARGGSYGYTF. The CDR3 DNA sequence: TGTGCCCGGGGGGGGAGCTATGGCTACACCTTC. The gene calls are TRBV30 and TRBJ1-2; tentative D call: TRBD1 (5 bases). Trimming took off 8 bases at V and 4 bases at J, with 11 bases between the two ends. In germline, CDR1 is GTSNPN, CDR2 SVGIG (reference sequence). CDR3 length: 11 amino acids.

This clone was found a few times. This sequence joins TRBV5-1 and TRBJ2-3; D gene unclear. Trimming left V 0 bases short and J 1 base short, with 9 bases between. The CDR3 covers 15 residues. Per germline, CDR1 SGHRS and CDR2 YFSETQ. CDR3 residues: CASSLGATRTDTQYF. Written as DNA, the CDR3 is TGCGCCAGCAGCTTGGGAGCGACCCGCACAGATACGCAGTATTTT.

This clone occurred once. The sample carries other DNA sequences with the same CDR3. This rearrangement joins TRBV4-1 to TRBJ1-3; D unclear. This CDR3 region has 15 residues. The V gene lost 0 bases and the J gene lost 4 bases, with 10 bases spanning the gap. Germline V gene data show CDR1 as MGHRA and CDR2 as YSYEKL. The CDR3 region is CASSQEGSRGNTIYF. CDR3 nucleotides: TGCGCCAGCAGCCAAGAGGGGTCCAGAGGAAACACCATATATTTT.

The CDR3, as DNA: TGTGCCACCAGCAGAGATTTAATGGGTGGGAAGAGGCAGTATTTT. This sequence encodes CATSRDLMGGKRQYF. The J gene is TRBJ2-3, the V gene TRBV15; no reliable D call. Between the trimmed V and J ends, which lost 0 bases and 11 bases, there was a span of 18 bases. The CDR3 extends over 15 amino acids. Germline V gene data show CDR1 as LNHNV and CDR2 as YYDKDF (reference sequence). The full variable domain, rest sourced from reference TRBV15 and TRBJ2-3, is DAMVIQNPRYQVTQFGKPVTLSCSQTLNHNVMYWYQQKSSQAPKLLFHYYDKDFNNEADTPDNFQSRRPNTSFCFLDIRSPGLGDTAMYLCATSRDLMGGKRQYFGPGTRLTVL.

This clone was detected once. The V call is TRBV7-2, the J call TRBJ2-1, with TRBD1 identical over 7 bases. Germline assignment: CDR1 SGHTA and CDR2 FQGNSA. V lost 5 bases and J lost 8; bases outside the gene matches: 6. The CDR3 extends over 13 amino acids. Here the CDR3 DNA reads TGTGCCAGCAGCAAAGACAGGGTGGATGAGCAGTTCTTC. This encodes CASSKDRVDEQFF.

The chain joins TRBV11-2 to TRBJ2-5; a weak D match, TRBD1 (5 bases). The CDR3 length is 11 residues. CDR1 and CDR2 from the germline V gene are SGHAT and FQNNGV. Trimming took 5 bases from V and 5 from J, leaving 6 bases between them. The CDR3 spells CASSPGETQYF. In nucleotides, the CDR3 is TGTGCCAGCAGCCCAGGGGAGACCCAGTACTTC.

The rearrangement links TRBV23-1 to TRBJ1-1, with D possibly being TRBD1 (6 bases). TRBV23-1 qualifies as an ORF whose function is uncertain. Trimming took off 3 bases at V and 4 bases at J, with 15 bases between the two ends. CDR3 length: 15 residues. The CDR3 here is CASSQDQDSCTEAFF. CDR3 DNA: TGCGCCAGCAGTCAGGATCAGGACAGCTGCACTGAAGCTTTCTTT.

The V call is TRBV19, the J call TRBJ1-2; D is ambiguous. V was cut by 7 bases and J by 8 bases, with 8 bases left in between. The CDR3 length is 10 residues. Germline V gene sequence: CDR1 LNHDA, CDR2 SQIVND (reference sequence). The CDR3 loop reads CASTHDGYTF. In nucleotides, the CDR3 is TGTGCCAGTACGCACGACGGCTACACCTTC.

The V call is TRBV5-1, the J call TRBJ2-3; D ambiguous. The V gene's germline CDR1 is SGHRS and CDR2 YFSETQ. The V end was cut by 1 base, the J end by 0 bases, with 9 bases between. The CDR3 is made up of 15 amino acids. CDR3 nucleotide sequence: TGCGCCAGCAGCTTGAGTGGGCCCAGCACAGATACGCAGTATTTT. The encoded protein is CASSLSGPSTDTQYF.

The J gene is TRBJ1-6, the V gene TRBV18; the D gene is possibly TRBD1 (5 bases). The CDR3 length is 14 residues. Germline V gene data show CDR1 as KGHSH and CDR2 as LQKENI. Trimming removed 0 bases from V and 10 bases from J, with 10 bases in between. CDR3 nucleotides: TGTGCCAGCTCACCACCCAGGGCTGGATCACCCCTCCACTTT. Translating gives CASSPPRAGSPLHF.

The rearrangement uses TRBV19 and TRBJ2-1; TRBD2 might be the D (6 bases). Trimming removed 2 bases from V and 7 bases from J, with 21 bases in between. Looked up from germline, CDR1 is LNHDA and CDR2 is SQIVND (reference sequence). There are 17 residues in the CDR3. The CDR3 protein is CASSITQGLRMGNEQFF. The CDR3 DNA sequence: TGTGCCAGTAGTATAACCCAGGGACTCAGGATGGGGAATGAGCAGTTCTTC.

V gene TRBV5-5 combines with J gene TRBJ1-3; D uncertain. The CDR3 loop spans 16 amino acids. CDR1 SGHKS and CDR2 YYEKEE come from the germline V gene (reference sequence). Trimming stripped 4 bases from V and 0 bases from J, with 14 bases between. Written as DNA, the CDR3 is TGTGCCAGCAGCATGTATCAGGCCCGCTCTGGAAACACCATATATTTT. It specifies CASSMYQARSGNTIYF. The full variable domain, its missing parts supplied by reference TRBV5-5 and TRBJ1-3, is DAGVTQSPTHLIKTRGQQVTLRCSPISGHKSVSWYQQVLGQGPQFIFQYYEKEERGRGNFPDRFSARQFPNYSSELNVNALLLGDSALYLCASSMYQARSGNTIYFGEGSWLTVV.

The chain employs TRBV9 and TRBJ2-3, with D perhaps TRBD2 (6 bases). Germline V lookup: CDR1 SGDLS, CDR2 YYNGEE. V lost 0 bases and J 5 bases, leaving 13 bases between the germline ends. The CDR3 consists of 15 residues. For the CDR3, the DNA is TGTGCCAGCAGCGTAGGACTAGAGAAAGGAGATACGCAGTATTTT. Translated, it gives CASSVGLEKGDTQYF.

The chain uses TRBV19 and TRBJ1-5; no clear D. V was pared by 3 bases and J by 0 bases, with 15 bases between. The CDR3 is 17 residues long. The V gene's germline CDR1 is LNHDA and CDR2 SQIVND (reference sequence). The CDR3 coding sequence is TGTGCCAGTAGTATTCGTTGGCCTCAAAATAGCAATCAGCCCCAGCATTTT. This translates into CASSIRWPQNSNQPQHF.

This clone was counted once. This rearrangement joins TRBV18 to TRBJ2-2; no definite D call. CDR1 is KGHSH and CDR2 is LQKENI in the germline V gene. Trimming stripped 5 bases from V and 10 bases from J, with 8 bases between. The CDR3 extends over 11 amino acids. CDR3 in amino acids: CASSVLSELFF. DNA of the CDR3: TGTGCCAGCTCAGTACTCTCGGAGCTGTTTTTT.

This sequence joins TRBV27 and TRBJ2-7, with D maybe TRBD2 (5 bases). There are 14 residues in the CDR3. Trimming took off 3 bases at V and 0 bases at J, with 9 bases between the two ends. Germline values: CDR1 MNHEY, CDR2 SMNVEV (reference sequence). The CDR3 nucleotides read TGTGCCAGCAGTTTGCAGAGCGGCTCCTACGAGCAGTACTTC. Protein product: CASSLQSGSYEQYF.

This clone was detected only once. The V and J genes are TRBV5-1 and TRBJ1-2; D is possibly TRBD1 (6 bases). The CDR3 has 13 amino acids. Between the trimmed V and J ends, which lost 4 bases and 0 bases, there was a span of 7 bases. Germline V gene sequence: CDR1 SGHRS, CDR2 YFSETQ. This chain's CDR3 is CASSRDTNYGYTF. DNA of the CDR3: TGCGCCAGCAGCCGGGACACTAACTATGGCTACACCTTC.

This clone was seen just once. CDR3 region: CASSQTTGTAKNIQYF. The CDR3 bases are TGTGCCAGCTCCCAAACTACCGGGACAGCCAAAAACATTCAGTACTTC. J is TRBJ2-4 and V is TRBV18; D tentatively fits TRBD1 or TRBD2 (5 bases each). Trimming removed 6 bases at V and 0 bases at J, with 15 bases between. The CDR3 spans 16 residues. The germline gives CDR1 KGHSH, CDR2 LQKENI.

The chain links TRBV19 to TRBJ1-5; TRBD1 might be the D (5 bases). Between the trimmed V and J ends, which lost 3 bases and 7 bases, there was a span of 16 bases. The germline CDR1 and CDR2 sequences are LNHDA and SQIVND (reference sequence). This CDR3 region has 15 residues. CDR3 nucleotide sequence: TGTGCCAGTAGTATTGTCGGAACGGAGGGGCAGCCCCAGCATTTT. Its translation is CASSIVGTEGQPQHF.

The rearrangement joins TRBV5-4 to TRBJ1-2; no definite D call. In germline, CDR1 is SGHNT, CDR2 YYREEE (reference sequence). This CDR3 contains 15 residues. V was clipped by 3 bases and J by 3 bases, with 15 bases between them. DNA for the CDR3: TGTGCCAGCAGCTATCCGGGAGATCCTCACTATGGCTACACCTTC. Its translation: CASSYPGDPHYGYTF. Full variable domain (remainder filled in from reference TRBV5-4 and TRBJ1-2): ETGVTQSPTHLIKTRGQQVTLRCSSQSGHNTVSWYQQALGQGPQFIFQYYREEENGRGNFPPRFSGLQFPNYSSELNVNALELDDSALYLCASSYPGDPHYGYTFGSGTRLTVV.

This sequence joins TRBV28 and TRBJ2-7; D is ambiguous. This CDR3 contains 12 residues. Germline values: CDR1 MDHEN, CDR2 SYDVKM. V was pared by 4 bases and J by 3 bases, with 7 bases between. CDR3 amino acids: CASSSQYYEQYF. The CDR3 DNA is TGTGCCAGCAGTTCCCAATACTACGAGCAGTACTTC.

This clone was seen more than once but under ten times. The chain carries TRBV4-1 and TRBJ1-1; 10 bases map to TRBD1. V was clipped by 3 bases and J by 4 bases; unmatched bases: 2. The CDR3 consists of 14 residues. Germline lookup yields CDR1 MGHRA and CDR2 YSYEKL. CDR3 sequence (DNA): TGCGCCAGCAGCCAGAGGACAGGGGGCACTGAAGCTTTCTTT. Amino acid sequence: CASSQRTGGTEAFF.